One and the same sample provided the 25 T cell receptor beta chains below, sequenced in a study of blood T cells in healthy people across ages. The second PCR ran about 6 to 11 cycles with a sample-barcoded 5' primer and J-beta primers. A single record per CDR3 protein comes from TCRdb applying MiXCR to the 5' RACE reads. The sample has 850,000 to 1,100,000 distinct CDR3 sequences, more than 30% seen once. Sequencing was carried out using blood. These receptors were collected from a man aged 18 to 29 in good health.

The rearrangement joins TRBV14 to TRBJ1-2, with D possibly matching TRBD1 (5 bases). Trimming pared 0 bases from V and 4 bases from J, leaving 9 bases between. This CDR3 spans 14 amino acids. Germline V lookup: CDR1 SGHDN, CDR2 FVKESK. CDR3 sequence: CASSQERGIYGYTF. The CDR3 nucleotides are TGTGCCAGCAGCCAAGAAAGGGGAATCTATGGCTACACCTTC.

This chain links TRBV20-1 with TRBJ2-3; no definite D call. Trimming left V 6 bases short and J 3 bases short, with 13 bases between. Germline CDR1 and CDR2: DFQATT and SNEGSKA (reference sequence). The CDR3 totals 13 residues. Written as DNA, the CDR3 is TGCAGTGCCCGCCGAGTGGGGACAGATACGCAGTATTTT. As protein: CSARRVGTDTQYF.

There are a few counts of this clonotype. This sequence joins TRBV3-1 and TRBJ1-6, with D possibly TRBD1 on 6 matching bases. The V end was cut by 1 base, the J end by 8 bases, with 6 bases between. The CDR3 is 13 amino acids. CDR1 is LGHDT, CDR2 YNNKEL, per germline (reference sequence). The CDR3 spells CASSQGTDSPLHF. DNA of the CDR3: TGTGCCAGCAGCCAAGGGACAGATTCACCCCTCCACTTT. The full variable domain, rest sourced from reference TRBV3-1 and TRBJ1-6, is DTAVSQTPKYLVTQMGNDKSIKCEQNLGHDTMYWYKQDSKKFLKIMFSYNNKELIINETVPNRFSPKSPDKAHLNLHINSLELGDSAVYFCASSQGTDSPLHFGNGTRLTVT.

This clonotype turned up a few times. The chain uses TRBV20-1 and TRBJ1-6; D gene unclear. CDR1 is DFQATT and CDR2 is SNEGSKA in the germline V gene (reference sequence). Trimming cost V 2 bases and J 6 bases, with 11 bases left between them. This CDR3 spans 14 amino acids. The CDR3 reads CSARTAEINSPLHF. The CDR3 DNA is TGCAGTGCTAGAACAGCCGAGATTAATTCACCCCTCCACTTT.

The chain combines TRBV9 with TRBJ1-1, with TRBD1 as a possible D gene (6 bases). The CDR3 is 14 amino acids. V was cut by 3 bases and J by 1 base, with 10 bases left in between. Germline loops: CDR1 SGDLS, CDR2 YYNGEE. The CDR3 is CASSGGDTNTEAFF. The DNA of the CDR3 is TGTGCCAGCAGCGGAGGGGACACGAACACTGAAGCTTTCTTT.

This chain connects TRBV6-5 to TRBJ1-6; 8 bases map to TRBD1. The V and J ends lost 6 bases and 9 bases, in that order; junction bases with no gene match: 10. This CDR3 region has 15 residues. The germline CDR1 and CDR2 sequences are MNHEY and SVGAGI. In nucleotides, the CDR3 is TGTGCCAGCAGGCTTCCGCGACAGGGGCCTTCACCCCTCCACTTT. This translates into CASRLPRQGPSPLHF.

The chain joins TRBV4-1 to TRBJ2-1; D is uncertain. Trimming stripped 4 bases from V and 5 bases from J, with 12 bases between. The CDR3 is 14 amino acids. CDR1 and CDR2 from the germline V gene are MGHRA and YSYEKL. This CDR3 reads CASSRPSPNNEQFF. The CDR3 bases are TGCGCCAGCAGCCGACCATCACCCAACAATGAGCAGTTCTTC.

The chain recombines TRBV14 with TRBJ1-2, with D possibly matching TRBD1 (6 bases). Trimming stripped 3 bases from V and 3 bases from J, with 14 bases between. This CDR3 contains 15 residues. Germline V gives CDR1 SGHDN, CDR2 FVKESK. This CDR3 reads CASSHLRGGDYGYTF. In DNA form, the CDR3 reads TGTGCCAGCAGCCACCTCAGGGGTGGGGACTATGGCTACACCTTC.

The rearrangement links TRBV7-2 to TRBJ1-1; D is unresolved. The V end lost 6 bases, the J end lost 3 bases, and 11 bases lay between the germline ends. CDR1 is SGHTA, CDR2 FQGNSA, per germline. The CDR3 has 13 residues. This CDR3 is CASRGELYTEAFF. In DNA, the CDR3 is TGTGCCAGCAGGGGAGAGCTTTACACTGAAGCTTTCTTT.

This chain uses TRBV6-2 or TRBV6-3 with TRBJ2-7; D is perhaps TRBD1 or TRBD2 (6 bases each). Germline CDR1 is MNHEY and CDR2 is SVGEGT. Trimming left V 6 bases short and J 3 bases short, with 12 bases between. The CDR3 extends over 13 amino acids. Here the CDR3 reads CASSKGGFYEQYF. The CDR3 DNA is TGTGCCAGCAGCAAGGGGGGTTTCTACGAGCAGTACTTC.

The chain recombines TRBV29-1 with TRBJ2-6; maybe TRBD1 (6 bases). V lost 8 bases, J lost 2 bases, and 22 bases lay in between. Germline loops: CDR1 SQVTM, CDR2 ANQGSEA. This CDR3 is built from 17 residues. CDR3 protein: CSTSTGSTLAGANVLTF. CDR3 coding DNA: TGCAGCACATCGACAGGATCGACTTTGGCTGGGGCCAACGTCCTGACTTTC. The variable domain in full, completed from reference TRBV29-1 and TRBJ2-6, reads SAVISQKPSRDICQRGTSLTIQCQVDSQVTMMFWYRQQPGQSLTLIATANQGSEATYESGFVIDKFPISRPNLTFSTLTVSNMSPEDSSIYLCSTSTGSTLAGANVLTFGAGSRLTVL.

This chain links TRBV7-2 with TRBJ2-7, with D uncertain. Trimming removed 6 bases at V and 9 bases at J, with 18 bases between. The CDR3 loop spans 13 amino acids. CDR1 is SGHTA and CDR2 is FQGNSA in the germline V gene. The CDR3 region has the DNA TGTGCCAGCAGGGCCACACGATCGACGGGGCAGTACTTC. It translates to CASRATRSTGQYF.

This clonotype has just a few counts. The chain uses TRBV27 and TRBJ2-3; TRBD2 might be the D (5 bases). This CDR3 is built from 17 residues. Looked up from germline, CDR1 is MNHEY and CDR2 is SMNVEV (reference sequence). V shed 3 bases and J shed 3 bases, with 19 bases lying between them. The CDR3 bases are TGTGCCAGCAGTTTGTTGCGGTTTGCGGAGGAGACAGATACGCAGTATTTT. Its protein is CASSLLRFAEETDTQYF.

This chain connects TRBV6-5 to TRBJ2-7, with D possibly being TRBD2 (6 bases). The V and J ends lost 0 bases and 7 bases respectively, with 28 bases between them. The CDR3 is 19 residues long. CDR1 is MNHEY and CDR2 is SVGAGI in the germline V gene. The CDR3 nucleotides read TGTGCCAGCAGTTACTCGATTCCGCTACCTGGGAGGCCCTACAGTGAGCAGTACTTC. This sequence encodes CASSYSIPLPGRPYSEQYF.

The rearrangement joins TRBV5-1 to TRBJ2-5, with D perhaps matching TRBD2 (7 bases). This CDR3 has 16 amino acids. Germline V gene data show CDR1 as SGHRS and CDR2 as YFSETQ. The V end was cut by 6 bases, the J end by 11 bases, with 29 bases between. The DNA for the CDR3 is TGCGCCAGCACCCCTAGCGAGAGGGGGGACTACAATGAGCAGTACTTC. Residues: CASTPSERGDYNEQYF. The variable domain in full, with the rest retrieved from reference TRBV5-1 and TRBJ2-5, is KAGVTQTPRYLIKTRGQQVTLSCSPISGHRSVSWYQQTPGQGLQFLFEYFSETQRNKGNFPGRFSGRQFSNSRSEMNVSTLELGDSALYLCASTPSERGDYNEQYFGPGTRLLVL.

This clonotype was counted once. J is TRBJ2-2 and V is TRBV14, with D possibly called TRBD1 or TRBD2 (5 bases each). Germline values: CDR1 SGHDN, CDR2 FVKESK. V shed 4 bases and J shed 0 bases, with 12 bases lying between them. This CDR3 contains 16 residues. The CDR3: CASSPRGSTNTGELFF. Here the CDR3 DNA reads TGTGCCAGCAGCCCACGGGGCAGTACGAACACCGGGGAGCTGTTTTTT.

This clonotype has only a few counts. This chain joins TRBV27 and TRBJ1-2; the D gene is possibly TRBD1 (5 bases). This CDR3 region has 13 residues. V lost 4 bases to trimming and J lost 8 bases, with 14 bases between them. CDR1 and CDR2 (germline): MNHEY, SMNVEV (reference sequence). CDR3 in DNA: TGTGCCAGCAGTTCTAACAGGAGGTCGGGCTACACCTTC. Its translation is CASSSNRRSGYTF.

The genes are TRBV20-1 and TRBJ1-6, with 11 bases fitting TRBD1. CDR1 is DFQATT, CDR2 SNEGSKA, per germline (reference sequence). The CDR3 is 15 amino acids. The DNA of the CDR3 is TGCAGCGCACCCCCCTCGGGACAGGGGGGATCACCCCTCCACTTT. Amino acids: CSAPPSGQGGSPLHF.

V usage is TRBV5-5 and J usage is TRBJ1-1; the D is unclear. CDR1 and CDR2 from the germline V gene are SGHKS and YYEKEE (reference sequence). This CDR3 is 14 amino acids long. The ends were cut back, 4 bases at V and 6 bases at J, with 16 bases in the middle. In DNA form, the CDR3 reads TGTGCCAGCAGCGTGCCTAGGACGGAGGCTGAAGCTTTCTTT. As protein: CASSVPRTEAEAFF.

As DNA, the CDR3 is TGTGCCAGCAGCCCCGAGAAAGACAGAGGCAATCAGCCCCAGCATTTT. Its protein is CASSPEKDRGNQPQHF. The gene calls are TRBV28 and TRBJ1-5; D is perhaps TRBD1 (5 bases). The CDR3 is made up of 16 amino acids. Trimming shortened V by 6 bases and J by 2 bases, and 17 bases separated the two germline ends. CDR1 and CDR2 from the germline V gene are MDHEN and SYDVKM.

The chain recombines TRBV19 with TRBJ1-2; 7 bases match TRBD1. The junction had 6 bases not matched to a gene; V was cut back by 6 bases and J by 2 bases. Germline CDR1 reads LNHDA; CDR2 reads SQIVND (reference sequence). The CDR3 consists of 14 residues. The CDR3 loop is CASRWTGSNYGYTF. CDR3 nucleotides: TGTGCCAGTAGGTGGACAGGATCAAACTATGGCTACACCTTC.

This clonotype appeared a few times. The DNA for the CDR3 is TGTGCCAGCAGCCAAGATGTGGCTAGCTCCTACAATGAGCAGTACTTC. The encoded protein is CASSQDVASSYNEQYF. The chain has TRBV4-2 and TRBJ2-1, with D possibly TRBD2 on 5 matching bases. The assigned J gene may be wrong: the sequence end matches TRBJ2-7 better. CDR3 length: 16 residues. CDR1 is LGHNA, CDR2 YNFKEQ, per germline.

This clonotype turned up a few times. This chain links TRBV12-3 or TRBV12-4 with TRBJ2-1, with TRBD1 matching 10 bases. V lost 2 bases, J lost 6 bases, and 1 base stayed unmatched. The CDR3 runs to 14 residues. The CDR3 region has the DNA TGTGCCAGCAGTTTAAGGACAGGGGGCAATGAGCAGTTCTTC. Translating gives CASSLRTGGNEQFF.

Concerning this clonotype: A read error may be the cause here, since a much bigger clone is one base away. J is TRBJ2-5 and V is TRBV2; perhaps TRBD2 as D (5 bases). This CDR3 contains 13 residues. The germline V gene has CDR1 SNHLY and CDR2 FYNNEI. The CDR3 sequence is CAGSGGSQETQYF. In DNA, the CDR3 is TGTGCCGGCAGTGGAGGTAGCCAAGAGACCCAGTACTTC.

The chain combines TRBV29-1 with TRBJ1-1; 7 bases fit TRBD1. CDR3 length equals 12 residues. Trimming removed 7 bases from V and 5 bases from J; junction bases left unmatched: 7. CDR1 is SQVTM, CDR2 ANQGSEA, per germline. CDR3 sequence (DNA): TGCAGCGCCCAGGACAGGCTGACTGAAGCTTTCTTT. Translating it yields CSAQDRLTEAFF.